These T cell receptor beta chains were read from a single sample in a study of Ad26.COV2.S vaccination and SARS-CoV-2 variants. Repertoires were generated with immunoSEQ multiplex PCR, while TCRdb's copy carries only in-frame clones and drops some. The sample carries a few hundred thousand clones, around nine tenths recorded once. Sequencing was performed on peripheral blood, taken in a trial of Ad26.COV2.S vaccine versus placebo. These receptors were collected from a person aged 18-60 years who received the Ad26.COV2.S COVID-19 vaccine or a placebo. Both conserved end residues are part of each CDR3. Clone size is stated in some rows and not others, as once, few, many or a class when expanded.

size: .; V: TRBV11-3; J: TRBJ2-1; CDR3: CASRGTGSDEQFF
size: once; V: TRBV7-8; J: TRBJ2-7; CDR3: CASSLSQGGEQYF
size: .; V: TRBV27; J: TRBJ1-4; CDR3: CASSLVALATNEKLFF
size: once; V: TRBV9; J: TRBJ1-6; CDR3: CASSAGGGPSPLHF
size: .; V: TRBV19; J: TRBJ1-1; CDR3: CASSTLGVSNTEAFF
size: .; V: TRBV7-9; J: TRBJ1-5; CDR3: CASSSGTLNQPQHF
size: .; V: TRBV25-1; J: TRBJ1-1; CDR3: CASSVGGTTEAFF
size: .; V: TRBV3-1/TRBV3-2; J: TRBJ1-3; CDR3: CASSQLGVPGNTIYF
size: .; V: TRBV18; J: TRBJ1-1; CDR3: CASSPPLHLNTEAFF
size: .; V: TRBV6-5; J: TRBJ1-5; CDR3: CASTPHGSNQPQHF
size: .; V: TRBV6-5; J: TRBJ2-7; CDR3: CASSYRQGAREQYF
size: few; V: TRBV9; J: TRBJ2-1; CDR3: CASSVLSRSSYNEQFF
size: .; V: TRBV30; J: TRBJ1-2; CDR3: CAWSGGQNYGYTF
size: .; V: TRBV4-3; J: TRBJ2-1; CDR3: CASSRTFRPGVVFYNEQFF
size: .; V: TRBV4-3; J: TRBJ2-7; CDR3: CASSQGVLAGGPYEQYF
size: .; V: TRBV3-1/TRBV3-2; J: TRBJ2-1; CDR3: CASSQDGASSYNEQFF
size: .; V: TRBV6-2/TRBV6-3; J: TRBJ2-7; CDR3: CASSYRGTVPYEQYF
size: few; V: TRBV19; J: TRBJ1-6; CDR3: CASSIMVLPLHF
size: .; V: TRBV5-5; J: TRBJ1-3; CDR3: CASSLQGISGNTIYF
size: .; V: TRBV7-9; J: TRBJ2-2; CDR3: CASSLVVSRGGELFF
size: .; V: TRBV29-1; J: TRBJ1-3; CDR3: CSVVVPTSGNTIYF
size: .; V: TRBV7-9; J: TRBJ2-7; CDR3: CASSFPGYSYEQYF
size: .; V: TRBV2; J: TRBJ1-2; CDR3: CASSYSTNYGYTF
size: .; V: TRBV27; J: TRBJ2-7; CDR3: CASSHDRRRAGDNEQYF
size: .; V: TRBV5-5; J: TRBJ2-5; CDR3: CASSFGETQYF
size: .; V: TRBV13; J: TRBJ2-4; CDR3: CASSLKGGDIQYF
size: .; V: TRBV19; J: TRBJ2-5; CDR3: CASSIARETQYF
size: .; V: TRBV12-3/TRBV12-4; J: TRBJ2-5; CDR3: CASTLGGGETQYF
size: .; V: TRBV6-5; J: TRBJ1-6; CDR3: CASKGGRDSPLHF
size: .; V: TRBV19; J: TRBJ1-6; CDR3: CASNLQYNSPLHF
size: few; V: TRBV27; J: TRBJ1-6; CDR3: CASSLRASSYNSPLHF
size: .; V: TRBV29-1; J: TRBJ2-5; CDR3: CSVEGSETQYF
size: once; V: TRBV5-6; J: TRBJ2-3; CDR3: CASSLGGVTDTQYF
size: .; V: TRBV7-2; J: TRBJ2-7; CDR3: CASSPQGLISYEQYF
size: .; V: TRBV18; J: TRBJ2-1; CDR3: CASSPYPDSYNEQFF
size: .; V: TRBV19; J: TRBJ1-2; CDR3: CASSSTPGQTF
size: .; V: TRBV5-1; J: TRBJ1-5; CDR3: CASSVEGLSNQPQHF
size: .; V: TRBV6-5; J: TRBJ1-1; CDR3: CASSSQGYGGTEAFF
size: .; V: TRBV27; J: TRBJ2-2; CDR3: CASSSGWTTGELFF
size: .; V: TRBV7-6; J: TRBJ1-2; CDR3: CASSFGERFGYTF
size: .; V: TRBV12-3/TRBV12-4; J: TRBJ2-1; CDR3: CASSFKGYEQFF
size: few; V: TRBV4-1; J: TRBJ1-5; CDR3: CASSQVVNRDEPQHF
size: .; V: TRBV29-1; J: TRBJ2-7; CDR3: CTATDSYEQYF
size: .; V: TRBV9; J: TRBJ1-1; CDR3: CASSSQGGTEAFF
size: .; V: TRBV6-5; J: TRBJ2-7; CDR3: CASAPEGAGTYEQYF
size: .; V: TRBV27; J: TRBJ1-5; CDR3: CASRPNTRNQHSNQPQHF
size: .; V: TRBV30; J: TRBJ2-3; CDR3: CAWSVTAASGGGDTQYF
size: few; V: TRBV4-3; J: TRBJ2-7; CDR3: CASSQDRWGLEQYF
size: few; V: TRBV7-9; J: TRBJ1-2; CDR3: CASSLEEDYGYTF
size: .; V: TRBV7-9; J: TRBJ2-2; CDR3: CASTPRGARGKLFF
size: few; V: TRBV11-2; J: TRBJ1-1; CDR3: CASSLGLHTEAFF
size: .; V: TRBV6-1; J: TRBJ2-7; CDR3: CASSELNSYEQYF
size: .; V: TRBV4-2; J: TRBJ1-2; CDR3: CASSQSLRGDYGYTF
size: .; V: TRBV28; J: TRBJ1-1; CDR3: CASSLVGSFLEAFF
size: .; V: TRBV29-1; J: TRBJ2-7; CDR3: CSVELTNTYEQYF
size: .; V: TRBV11-2; J: TRBJ2-7; CDR3: CASSLEVTGGYEQYF
size: .; V: TRBV2; J: TRBJ1-1; CDR3: CASSQPPVNTEAFF